This T cell receptor (beta chain) stems from a study of blood T cell repertoires in COVID-19. Original processing methods: Estimates of nucleated cell counts were drawn from the amplification of reference gene primers. The table came from immunoSEQ multiplex PCR; TCRdb's copy has only in-frame clones and leaves some out. For V, J and clone size, that table is used; D and trimming come from the DNA. Among about 73,000 clones, roughly four fifths were seen once, and the ten largest hold 4% to 5%. V was pared by 6 bases and J by 10 bases, with 16 bases between. Germline values: CDR1 WSHSY, CDR2 SAAADI. The CDR3 length is 14 residues.

The clonotype was recovered from a woman in her sixties with acute or convalescent COVID-19. The rearrangement links TRBV10-2 to TRBJ1-6, with D perhaps matching TRBD1 (5 bases). Sequenced input: peripheral blood. CDR3 in DNA: TGCGCCAGCAGGGGTGGGGGGTATGAATCACCCCTCCACTTT. Its translation is CASRGGGYESPLHF.